This is a list of T cell receptor beta chains from one sample in a study of blood T cell repertoires in COVID-19. Sequencing was performed with immunoSEQ multiplex PCR; in TCRdb, only in-frame clones are kept and a portion is missing. Of 200,000 to 250,000 clones in the sample, roughly 82% are singletons; the top ten hold 9% to 15%. Sequencing input: peripheral blood. The receptors come from a man older than 75 with acute or convalescent COVID-19. Each CDR3 is given with its conserved first and last residue. Fields, in order: clone size, V gene, CDR3 protein. Rows give clone size only sometimes, using once, few, many, or a class for an expanded clone.

size: -
V: TRBV7-8
CDR3: CASTRAGSQPYEQYF

size: -
V: TRBV4-3
CDR3: CASSQGGGGSTDTQYF

size: -
V: TRBV9
CDR3: CASSVRSGGASTDTQYF

size: -
V: TRBV19
CDR3: CASSIPGLNTGELFF

size: -
V: TRBV18
CDR3: CASSRTSPVDEQFF

size: -
V: TRBV7-8
CDR3: CASSPRTGGYNEQFF

size: -
V: TRBV5-4
CDR3: CASSHWTSGPYGYTF

size: -
V: TRBV6-1
CDR3: CASSGGSGLGAPTYNEQFF

size: -
V: TRBV24-1
CDR3: CATGTGVEQYF

size: -
V: TRBV6-5
CDR3: CASTVASDSPLHF

size: once
V: TRBV5-1
CDR3: CASSTGVSYEQYF

size: -
V: TRBV6-2/TRBV6-3
CDR3: CASSSSTGIFQPQHF

size: -
V: TRBV5-4
CDR3: CASTGDGGHTGELFF

size: -
V: TRBV28
CDR3: CASSRPWGQGNIQYF

size: -
V: TRBV15
CDR3: CATSRSLGLAGGGSTDTQYF

size: -
V: TRBV7-3
CDR3: CASSFSPYNEQFF

size: -
V: TRBV28
CDR3: CASSPLGQGMVGQYF